This TCR beta chain came from a study of blood T cell repertoires in COVID-19. Study-wide background: Sites in the United States, Italy and Spain provided acute and convalescent COVID-19 samples. T cells, B-cell-depleted T cells, or PBMCs provided the cDNA or gDNA that served as material.

Per the study methods: Reference gene primer amplification gave nucleated cell count estimates. TCRdb's copy holds only in-frame clones and misses some; the assay was immunoSEQ multiplex PCR. D and trimming were read from the DNA, whereas the V and J calls and clone size are those reported in that table. Here the sample spans fewer than 50,000 clones, about 92% being singletons. Patients from Seattle were sampled longitudinally, starting during active infection. The CDR3 is 15 amino acids. The germline V gene encodes CDR1 MNHEY and CDR2 SMNVEV (reference sequence). V shed 3 bases and J 8 bases; nucleotides not matched to a gene: 8.

V usage is TRBV27 and J usage is TRBJ2-1; 9 bases line up with TRBD1. Material: peripheral blood. This sequence was found in a man between 45 and 60 years old with COVID-19, enrolled during active disease. CDR3 nucleotides: TGTGCCAGCAGTTTTAAGACAGGGGGTTTCTATGAGCAGTTCTTC. Translated, it gives CASSFKTGGFYEQFF.